This T cell receptor beta chain was documented in a study of blood T cells in healthy people across ages. Alongside a J-beta primer mix, a sample-barcoded 5' primer served in a second PCR lasting about 6 to 12 cycles. Every single cDNA molecule received a tag from a template-switch adaptor with 12 random nucleotides. From the 5' RACE reads, TCRdb called clonotypes with MiXCR, one entry per CDR3 protein. This sample has 1.5 million to 2 million distinct CDR3 sequences, with around 50% found just once. With regard to this clonotype: Its target is not known.

The germline V and J ends were trimmed by 0 bases and 2 bases, with 10 bases remaining between them. This CDR3 is built from 15 residues. Germline-derived CDR1 and CDR2 are LGHNA and YSLEER. Study-level findings and limits: Diversity was estimated from one million T cells, and these estimates were considered underestimates.

Caucasian, healthy and from Russia, the donors were aged between 6 and 90. Per individual sample, total RNA of at least 5.5 micrograms was extracted. This chain links TRBV4-3 with TRBJ1-2; D is perhaps TRBD1 (5 bases). The receptor comes from a woman aged 40 to 50 in good health. The sequencing sample was made of blood. The CDR3 spells CASSQEWGVNYGYTF. The CDR3 nucleotides read TGCGCCAGCAGCCAAGAGTGGGGCGTCAACTATGGCTACACCTTC.